This T cell receptor (beta chain) came from a study of vaccination effects on CD4 cells after COVID-19. On the study more broadly: The median interval between the second dose and post-vaccine sampling was 72 days.

The table came from immunoSEQ multiplex PCR; TCRdb's copy has only in-frame clones and leaves some out. The data contain approximately 57,000 clones, 78% of them seen just once; the ten biggest clones take up about 4.5%. Worth noting for this clone: Its antigen remains unidentified.

At the end of 10 days of culture, CD4+ T cells were isolated. The participants, recipients of two vaccine doses, got either BNT162b2 or mRNA-1273. The healthy vaccine recipients, who had no prior SARS-CoV-2 infection, showed negative nucleocapsid antibodies. CDR3 length: 16 residues. V gave up 1 base and J gave up 2 bases; unmatched junction bases: 2. The V gene's germline CDR1 is LGHNA and CDR2 YNFKEQ. The sequence was obtained from a human donor who received a COVID-19 vaccine. The chain carries TRBV4-2 and TRBJ2-3; TRBD2 matches 11 bases. The sample was CD4+ T cells from PBMCs cultured without peptide, taken after COVID-19 vaccination. DNA for the CDR3: TGTGCCAGCAGCCAAGGGACTAGCGGGTACACAGATACGCAGTATTTT. It yields the protein CASSQGTSGYTDTQYF.